Following are 5 T cell receptor beta chains from one sample sequenced in a study of breast tumors, draining lymph nodes, adjacent tissues (dated by TCRdb to the mid-2010s). Libraries were made using multiplex PCR. Sequencing used an Illumina HiSeq 2000. The raw public reads went through TCRdb reprocessing: fastp at Q25, MiXCR clone calling, in-frame beta chains kept. Rows matching on CDR3 protein sequence are summarized as one entry with the most common DNA and genes. A total of approximately 140,000 distinct CDR3 sequences appear in this sample, approximately 32% of them only once. The ten most abundant clones make up around 2.3% of the sample. Lymph node samples came from the axillary draining lymph nodes of breast cancer patients. Input material: axillary lymph node tissue. The receptors shown here come from a female donor with breast cancer. Some clones in this sample may be carry-over from other donors' samples.

This sequence joins TRBV19 and TRBJ2-7; no firm D call. There are 13 residues in the CDR3. Trimming pared 4 bases from V and 2 bases from J, leaving 9 bases between. Germline CDR1 LNHDA, CDR2 SQIVND (reference sequence). CDR3 DNA: TGTGCCAGTAGTACAGGCGGAACCTACGAGCAGTACTTC. It codes for CASSTGGTYEQYF.

This clonotype was observed at least ten times. The chain couples TRBV27 to TRBJ2-7; 7 bases agree with TRBD1. Trimming cost V 2 bases and J 6 bases; bases outside gene matches: 4. The CDR3 has 13 residues. Germline V gene lookup returns CDR1 MNHEY and CDR2 SMNVEV (reference sequence). DNA for the CDR3: TGTGCCAGCAGTTTACGACAGGGTGGCGAGCAGTACTTC. Translating gives CASSLRQGGEQYF.

This clonotype has a count of ten or more. This sequence joins TRBV12-3 or TRBV12-4 and TRBJ2-2, with 8 bases lining up with TRBD1. CDR3 length equals 14 residues. The V segment lost 6 bases and the J segment 4 bases; nucleotides outside the gene matches: 4. CDR3 nucleotide sequence: TGTGCCAGCAGCAGGGACAGGTCCACCGGGGAGCTGTTTTTT. This gives the protein CASSRDRSTGELFF.

The genes are TRBV29-1 and TRBJ2-7, with TRBD1 matching 11 bases. There are 14 residues in the CDR3. With 1 base clipped from V and 4 bases from J, the junction kept 3 bases outside the gene matches. Germline V CDR1 and CDR2: SQVTM, ANQGSEA. The chain's CDR3 is CSVEGTGGKYEQYF. CDR3 coding DNA: TGCAGCGTTGAAGGGACAGGGGGCAAGTACGAGCAGTACTTC.

This clonotype was picked up many times. The rearrangement joins TRBV6-1 to TRBJ1-4; no clear D. CDR3 length: 13 amino acids. V was clipped by 8 bases and J by 5 bases, with 12 bases between them. CDR1 and CDR2 (germline): MNHNS, SASEGT. Written as DNA, the CDR3 is TGTGCCAGCGGAGGACTCAAGAATGAAAAACTGTTTTTT. Protein sequence: CASGGLKNEKLFF.